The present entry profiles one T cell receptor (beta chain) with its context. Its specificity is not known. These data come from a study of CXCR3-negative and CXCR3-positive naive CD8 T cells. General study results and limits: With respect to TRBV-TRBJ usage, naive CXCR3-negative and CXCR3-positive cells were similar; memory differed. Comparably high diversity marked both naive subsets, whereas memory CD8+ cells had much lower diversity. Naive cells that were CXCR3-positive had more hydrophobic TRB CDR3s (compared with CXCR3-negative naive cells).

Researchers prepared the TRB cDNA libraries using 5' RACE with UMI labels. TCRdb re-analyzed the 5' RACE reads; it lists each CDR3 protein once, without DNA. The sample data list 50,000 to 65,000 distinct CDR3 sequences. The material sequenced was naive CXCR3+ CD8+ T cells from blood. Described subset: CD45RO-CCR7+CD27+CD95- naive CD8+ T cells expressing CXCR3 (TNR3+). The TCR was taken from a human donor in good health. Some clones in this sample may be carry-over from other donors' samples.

The CDR3 is CASTGTEQTPTYTQYF. The chain has TRBV6-4 and TRBJ2-3; the TRBD1 assignment by TCRdb is unverifiable without DNA. Germline V gene sequence: CDR1 MRHNA, CDR2 SNTAGT. The CDR3 length is 16 residues.